Listed here are 30 T cell receptor beta chains from one sample, sequenced in a study of T cell repertoires in cytomegalovirus infection. Antigens for these TCRs are unknown. Each CDR3 protein is one row after TCRdb ran MiXCR on the reads. The sample lists around 71,000 distinct CDR3 sequences, approximately 40% occurring once. The sample in question was CD8+ T cells from cultured PBMCs, obtained from culture after CMV antigen stimulation. These receptors all stem from a human donor in good health (CMV status not recorded). Some clones in this sample may be carry-over from other donors' samples.

This clonotype has just one count. The chain carries TRBV2 and TRBJ2-7; 9 bases match TRBD2. The CDR3 contains 13 residues. V shed 8 bases and J 5 bases; nucleotides not matched to a gene: 7. Germline CDR1 SNHLY, CDR2 FYNNEI. CDR3 sequence reads: CASAGLALHEQYF. In DNA form, the CDR3 reads TGTGCCAGCGCCGGACTAGCGTTACACGAGCAGTACTTC.

This clonotype appeared a few times. The CDR3 DNA follows: TGTGCCAGCCGAGGGGCGGGAGGCTACACCTTC. This codes for CASRGAGGYTF. This sequence joins TRBV2 and TRBJ1-2, with a weak D call TRBD1 (5 bases). The CDR3 covers 11 residues. Germline CDR1 reads SNHLY; CDR2 reads FYNNEI. Between the trimmed V and J ends, which lost 8 bases and 8 bases, there was a span of 12 bases.

The table lists this clonotype with a few counts. The rearrangement uses TRBV25-1 and TRBJ1-5; 9 nucleotides match TRBD1. The CDR3 length is 13 residues. CDR1 is MGHDK and CDR2 is SYGVNS in the germline V gene. Unmatched junction bases numbered 2, after V lost 8 bases and J lost 3 bases. The CDR3 nucleotides are TGTGCCAGCGGGACAGGGTTCAATCAGCCCCAGCATTTT. Translation gives CASGTGFNQPQHF.

The chain couples TRBV11-2 to TRBJ2-3; 9 nucleotides match TRBD2. V trimming: 5 bases; J trimming: 13 bases; junction bases outside the gene matches: 4. The CDR3 is 11 residues long. Germline V gene lookup returns CDR1 SGHAT and CDR2 FQNNGV. The CDR3 coding sequence is TGTGCCAGCAGCCGCGGGGGGGAGGAGTATTTT. Amino acid sequence: CASSRGGEEYF. Drawing the rest from reference TRBV11-2 and TRBJ2-3, the complete variable domain is EAGVAQSPRYKIIEKRQSVAFWCNPISGHATLYWYQQILGQGPKLLIQFQNNGVVDDSQLPKDRFSAERLKGVDSTLKIQPAKLEDSAVYLCASSRGGEEYFGPGTRLTVL.

The chain combines TRBV7-2 with TRBJ1-5; D remains unclear. The V end lost 1 base, the J end lost 2 bases, and 6 bases lay between the germline ends. Germline-derived CDR1 and CDR2 are SGHTA and FQGNSA. The length of the CDR3 is 14 residues. CDR3 bases: TGTGCCAGCAGCTTAGGGTTGGGCAATCAGCCCCAGCATTTT. This gives the protein CASSLGLGNQPQHF.

This clonotype was counted ten times or more. V is TRBV2 and J is TRBJ1-1; 7 bases match TRBD1. The CDR3 consists of 15 residues. J gave up 0 bases and V 2 bases, and 3 bases lay outside the gene matches. Germline CDR1 is SNHLY and CDR2 is FYNNEI. This CDR3 reads CASSETTGMNTEAFF. The CDR3 coding sequence is TGTGCCAGCAGTGAAACGACAGGGATGAACACTGAAGCTTTCTTT.

CDR3 region: CASTLTGGSNSPLHF. As DNA, the CDR3 is TGTGCCAGCACCCTAACGGGAGGGAGTAATTCACCCCTCCACTTT. The V gene is TRBV2, the J gene TRBJ1-6; D is unresolved. V shed 7 bases and J shed 6 bases, with 16 bases lying between them. In germline, CDR1 is SNHLY, CDR2 FYNNEI. The CDR3 covers 15 residues.

The chain employs TRBV5-6 and TRBJ1-1; 9 bases are a match to TRBD1. Losses at the gene ends were 4 bases for V and 7 bases for J; bases not matched to a gene: 2. The CDR3 loop spans 12 amino acids. The germline CDR1 and CDR2 sequences are SGHDT and YYEEEE. This CDR3 is CASSTGQGEAFF. The CDR3 DNA sequence: TGTGCCAGCAGCACGGGACAGGGTGAAGCTTTCTTT. Combining the CDR3 with reference TRBV5-6 and TRBJ1-1 gives the whole variable domain DAGVTQSPTHLIKTRGQQVTLRCSPKSGHDTVSWYQQALGQGPQFIFQYYEEEERQRGNFPDRFSGHQFPNYSSELNVNALLLGDSALYLCASSTGQGEAFFGQGTRLTVV.

V is TRBV2 and J is TRBJ1-1; TRBD1 matches at 8 bases. Germline lookup yields CDR1 SNHLY and CDR2 FYNNEI. The CDR3 runs to 14 residues. V was clipped by 6 bases and J by 0 bases; unmatched bases: 3. The CDR3 region is CASRDRALNTEAFF. The CDR3 bases are TGTGCCAGCAGGGACAGGGCGTTGAACACTGAAGCTTTCTTT.

The chain uses TRBV7-2 and TRBJ2-1; 9 bases align to TRBD2. V shed 6 bases, J shed 6 bases, and the junction held 12 bases outside the gene matches. The CDR3 contains 16 residues. Germline V lookup: CDR1 SGHTA, CDR2 FQGNSA. The CDR3 nucleotides are TGTGCCAGCAGTAGAAACAGCGGGGGGCCCTCCAATGAGCAGTTCTTC. Protein product: CASSRNSGGPSNEQFF.

This chain connects TRBV7-6 to TRBJ2-7, with 10 bases matching TRBD1. Germline-derived CDR1 and CDR2 are SGHVS and FNYEAQ. This CDR3 region has 16 residues. The V gene end was trimmed by 2 bases and the J gene end by 4 bases; junction bases not matched to a gene: 8. The CDR3 DNA reads as TGTGCCAGCAGCTTATCTCTCCGGACAGGGGGATACGAGCAGTACTTC. Its translation: CASSLSLRTGGYEQYF.

V gene TRBV7-6 combines with J gene TRBJ2-7; D is possibly TRBD1 (6 bases). CDR3 length: 13 residues. The V and J ends lost 5 bases and 3 bases respectively, with 11 bases between them. Germline CDR1 SGHVS, CDR2 FNYEAQ. CDR3 residues: CASSAGTYYEQYF. The CDR3 coding sequence is TGTGCCAGCAGCGCAGGGACATACTACGAGCAGTACTTC.

This chain connects TRBV4-2 to TRBJ1-6; D is perhaps TRBD1 (6 bases). Trimming left V 0 bases short and J 2 bases short, with 8 bases between. Germline loops: CDR1 LGHNA, CDR2 YNFKEQ. The CDR3 is 16 amino acids. CDR3 sequence: CASSQEQGTYNSPLHF. The CDR3 DNA reads TGTGCCAGCAGCCAAGAACAGGGCACCTATAATTCACCCCTCCACTTT.

V usage is TRBV11-2 and J usage is TRBJ2-1; D might be TRBD1 (6 bases). The CDR3 loop spans 15 amino acids. Between the trimmed V and J ends, which lost 1 base and 7 bases, there was a span of 14 bases. Germline values: CDR1 SGHAT, CDR2 FQNNGV. The chain's CDR3 is CASSLVLQGGNEQFF. CDR3 coding DNA: TGTGCCAGCAGCTTAGTTCTACAGGGCGGGAATGAGCAGTTCTTC.

The chain combines TRBV5-6 with TRBJ1-1, with D unclear. The length of the CDR3 is 17 residues. Germline-derived CDR1 and CDR2 are SGHDT and YYEEEE. V was clipped by 2 bases and J by 5 bases, with 22 bases between them. The CDR3 DNA follows: TGTGCCAGCAGCTTCCCCGGGCTTGGTAGGTCCGGGACTGAAGCTTTCTTT. This encodes CASSFPGLGRSGTEAFF.

The chain links TRBV7-2 to TRBJ2-5; 9 bases match TRBD2. V shed 1 base, J shed 3 bases, and the junction held 3 bases outside the gene matches. The CDR3 covers 15 residues. From germline, CDR1 is SGHTA and CDR2 FQGNSA. CDR3 sequence (DNA): TGTGCCAGCAGCTTAGGGGCGGGGGGGGAAGAGACCCAGTACTTC. It codes for CASSLGAGGEETQYF.

This clonotype was detected a few times. J is TRBJ1-3 and V is TRBV7-2; D not resolved. The CDR3 length is 14 residues. CDR1 is SGHTA, CDR2 FQGNSA, per germline. Between the trimmed V and J ends, which lost 1 base and 2 bases, there was a span of 6 bases. Here the CDR3 reads CASSLGGTGNTIYF. CDR3 coding DNA: TGTGCCAGCAGCTTAGGAGGGACTGGAAACACCATATATTTT.

The chain links TRBV27 to TRBJ2-7, with D tentatively TRBD1 or TRBD2 (6 bases each). Germline V CDR1 and CDR2: MNHEY, SMNVEV (reference sequence). V dropped 7 bases and J dropped 5 bases, with 15 bases sitting between them. The CDR3 runs 13 residues. The CDR3 loop reads CASTVLGGHEQYF. The CDR3, as DNA: TGTGCCAGCACGGTGTTGGGGGGCCACGAGCAGTACTTC.

This clonotype was observed a handful of times. V usage is TRBV2 and J usage is TRBJ1-6; D is unclear. The CDR3 is 17 amino acids. Trimming pared 0 bases from V and 3 bases from J, leaving 12 bases between. Per the germline V gene, CDR1 is SNHLY and CDR2 is FYNNEI. CDR3 nucleotides: TGTGCCAGCAGTGAAGCGCGGGCGACTTTCTATAATTCACCCCTCCACTTT. Its protein is CASSEARATFYNSPLHF.

V gene TRBV5-6 combines with J gene TRBJ1-5, with TRBD1 as a possible D gene (5 bases). The CDR3 runs to 13 residues. Trimming cost V 4 bases and J 5 bases, with 10 bases left between them. In germline, CDR1 is SGHDT, CDR2 YYEEEE. The CDR3 here is CASSLGGDQPQHF. The CDR3 coding sequence is TGTGCCAGCAGCCTGGGGGGAGATCAGCCCCAGCATTTT.

This chain links TRBV7-9 with TRBJ2-1; D remains unclear. This CDR3 is 15 amino acids long. Trimming removed 2 bases from V and 4 bases from J, with 12 bases in between. CDR1 SEHNR and CDR2 FQNEAQ come from the germline V gene (reference sequence). CDR3 protein: CASSLPIRRYNEQFF. Here the CDR3 DNA reads TGTGCCAGCAGCTTACCCATTAGACGGTACAATGAGCAGTTCTTC.

To note about this clonotype: Since a much larger clone is just one base distant, this may be a read error. The CDR3: CVSSPTGGMNTEAFF. The CDR3 DNA sequence: TGTGTCAGCAGCCCAACCGGAGGGATGAACACTGAAGCTTTCTTT. This chain uses TRBV7-2 with TRBJ1-1; D uncertain. CDR1 and CDR2 (germline): SGHTA, FQGNSA. The CDR3 totals 15 residues.

The V and J genes are TRBV7-6 and TRBJ2-1; 7 bases map to TRBD2. In germline, CDR1 is SGHVS, CDR2 FNYEAQ. V lost 1 base and J lost 4; bases outside the gene matches: 4. The CDR3 is 15 amino acids. DNA of the CDR3: TGTGCCAGCAGCTTAGTGGGGGGGGAATACAATGAGCAGTTCTTC. Protein sequence: CASSLVGGEYNEQFF.

The chain links TRBV20-1 to TRBJ2-3; the match to TRBD1 covers 7 bases. In germline, CDR1 is DFQATT, CDR2 SNEGSKA (reference sequence). Losses at the gene ends were 6 bases for V and 5 bases for J; bases not matched to a gene: 17. The CDR3 length is 16 residues. In DNA form, the CDR3 reads TGCAGTGCCCCGAACCTGGGAGACAGGGTGAGAGATACGCAGTATTTT. It encodes CSAPNLGDRVRDTQYF.

CDR3 nucleotide sequence: TGTGCCAGCAGTCAACGGACAGGGTTGGGCACTGAAGCTTTCTTT. Translation: CASSQRTGLGTEAFF. The chain uses TRBV28 and TRBJ1-1, with 8 bases identical to TRBD1. The V segment lost 5 bases and the J segment 4 bases; nucleotides outside the gene matches: 9. Germline assignment: CDR1 MDHEN and CDR2 SYDVKM. The CDR3 contains 15 residues.

This clonotype was seen more than once but under ten times. V is TRBV28 and J is TRBJ2-2; TRBD2 might be the D (5 bases). Germline CDR1 MDHEN, CDR2 SYDVKM. Trimming removed 6 bases from V and 1 base from J, with 12 bases in between. The CDR3 is made up of 15 amino acids. The DNA for the CDR3 is TGTGCCAGCAGCCGAAGCAGCGGGAACACCGGGGAGCTGTTTTTT. It yields the protein CASSRSSGNTGELFF.

This chain joins TRBV6-6 and TRBJ1-5; possibly TRBD1 for D (6 bases). The CDR3 consists of 14 residues. Trimming removed 4 bases at V and 5 bases at J, with 12 bases between. Germline CDR1 is MNHNY and CDR2 is SVGAGI (reference sequence). The CDR3 region has the DNA TGTGCCAGCAGTTTCACAGGGTGGGATCAGCCCCAGCATTTT. Translating it yields CASSFTGWDQPQHF.

The chain recombines TRBV3-1 with TRBJ2-4, with D perhaps matching TRBD1 (6 bases). Germline loops: CDR1 LGHDT, CDR2 YNNKEL (reference sequence). Trimming took off 4 bases at V and 4 bases at J, with 14 bases between the two ends. This CDR3 comprises 15 residues. CDR3 residues: CASSPRPGTKNIQYF. The CDR3 region has the DNA TGTGCCAGCAGCCCTCGTCCAGGGACAAAAAACATTCAGTACTTC.

This chain links TRBV27 with TRBJ1-1; D uncertain. This CDR3 has 14 residues. V shed 2 bases and J shed 1 base, with 8 bases lying between them. Germline-derived CDR1 and CDR2 are MNHEY and SMNVEV (reference sequence). CDR3 nucleotide sequence: TGTGCCAGCAGTTTAACGGTACAGAACACTGAAGCTTTCTTT. It yields the protein CASSLTVQNTEAFF.

J is TRBJ2-7 and V is TRBV20-1; TRBD1 or TRBD2 may be the D gene (5 bases each). Germline values: CDR1 DFQATT, CDR2 SNEGSKA (reference sequence). Deletions cut 0 bases from V and 3 bases from J, with 21 bases between. The CDR3 contains 17 residues. CDR3 amino acids: CSARDTALGDGHYEQYF. Written as DNA, the CDR3 is TGCAGTGCTAGAGATACCGCTCTGGGAGACGGACACTACGAGCAGTACTTC.